The T cell receptor (beta chain) under discussion was sequenced for a study of CD8 T cells in ankylosing spondylitis. V shed 4 bases and J shed 4 bases, with 12 bases lying between them. Germline V gene lookup returns CDR1 SGHRS and CDR2 YFSETQ. CDR3 length: 13 residues. Via MiXCR, TCRdb re-called the 5' RACE reads, giving one row per CDR3 protein. In the table there are around 300,000 distinct CDR3 sequences, around a tenth of which are singletons. Study-level points and caveats: A TCR beta motif made of eight highly homologous variants seemed typical of ankylosing spondylitis blood.

This clonotype was seen repeatedly, ten times or more. What it binds is unknown. Material: blood, either unsorted or a sorted T cell fraction (not recorded which). The source of this sequence is a female donor with ankylosing spondylitis or in good health (not recorded which). J is TRBJ2-7 and V is TRBV5-1, with D possibly matching TRBD1 (6 bases). This CDR3 reads CASSRDIRYEQYF. Here the CDR3 DNA reads TGCGCCAGCAGCAGGGACATAAGATACGAGCAGTACTTC. The whole variable domain, filled in from reference TRBV5-1 and TRBJ2-7, reads KAGVTQTPRYLIKTRGQQVTLSCSPISGHRSVSWYQQTPGQGLQFLFEYFSETQRNKGNFPGRFSGRQFSNSRSEMNVSTLELGDSALYLCASSRDIRYEQYFGPGTRLTVT.